A single sample gave rise to the 30 T cell receptor beta chains below, sequenced in a study of PD-1 blockade in classical Hodgkin lymphoma. Libraries were prepared by immunoSEQ multiplex PCR; TCRdb keeps only in-frame clonotypes and omits some of them. The table includes fewer than 90,000 clones, approximately 91% detected once. Patients all relapsed after autologous stem cell transplantation, and there was variation in brentuximab vedotin exposure. The sequenced sample was peripheral blood mononuclear cells (PBMCs), obtained at baseline. The receptors shown here come from a human donor with classical Hodgkin lymphoma.

The V and J genes are TRBV19 and TRBJ1-2; a possible D gene is TRBD1 (6 bases). Germline assignment: CDR1 LNHDA and CDR2 SQIVND (reference sequence). The CDR3 extends over 14 amino acids. V lost 4 bases to trimming and J lost 5 bases, with 14 bases between them. The CDR3 coding sequence is TGTGCCAGTAGTACACGGGACATCTCTTATGGCTACACCTTC. Its translation: CASSTRDISYGYTF.

The chain couples TRBV19 to TRBJ2-3; 9 positions match TRBD2. CDR1 and CDR2 (germline): LNHDA, SQIVND (reference sequence). V shed 2 bases, J shed 2 bases, and the junction held 2 bases outside the gene matches. The CDR3 has 15 residues. The CDR3 region has the DNA TGTGCCAGTAGTATACTAGCGGGGACCACAGATACGCAGTATTTT. It is translated as CASSILAGTTDTQYF. Supplemented by reference TRBV19 and TRBJ2-3, the full variable domain reads DGGITQSPKYLFRKEGQNVTLSCEQNLNHDAMYWYRQDPGQGLRLIYYSQIVNDFQKGDIAEGYSVSREKKESFPLTVTSAQKNPTAFYLCASSILAGTTDTQYFGPGTRLTVL.

The table lists this clone with a few counts. This chain connects TRBV5-4 to TRBJ1-1; 9 bases map to TRBD1. The CDR3 sequence is 15 residues long. Germline loops: CDR1 SGHNT, CDR2 YYREEE (reference sequence). Trimming removed 2 bases from V and 5 bases from J; junction bases left unmatched: 7. The chain's CDR3 is CASSFHSGQGTEAFF. The CDR3, as DNA: TGTGCCAGCAGCTTCCACTCGGGACAGGGTACTGAAGCTTTCTTT. Using reference TRBV5-4 and TRBJ1-1 for the parts outside the CDR3, the full variable domain is ETGVTQSPTHLIKTRGQQVTLRCSSQSGHNTVSWYQQALGQGPQFIFQYYREEENGRGNFPPRFSGLQFPNYSSELNVNALELDDSALYLCASSFHSGQGTEAFFGQGTRLTVV.

The rearrangement uses TRBV7-6 and TRBJ2-7; a weak D match, TRBD2 (6 bases). The CDR3 consists of 15 residues. The germline gives CDR1 SGHVS, CDR2 FNYEAQ. V was cut by 1 base and J by 2 bases, with 12 bases left in between. CDR3 DNA: TGTGCCAGCAGCTTAGATACGGGAGTCACCTACGAGCAGTACTTC. Its translation: CASSLDTGVTYEQYF.

This rearrangement joins TRBV7-2 to TRBJ2-7; 9 bases are shared with TRBD1. CDR1 and CDR2 (germline): SGHTA, FQGNSA. J was trimmed by 6 bases and V by 7 bases; bases with no gene match: 7. The CDR3 loop spans 13 amino acids. The CDR3 nucleotides read TGTGCCAGCACTAAGGACAGGGGCGGCGAGCAGTACTTC. Amino acid sequence: CASTKDRGGEQYF. Full variable domain (missing parts from reference TRBV7-2 and TRBJ2-7): GAGVSQSPSNKVTEKGKDVELRCDPISGHTALYWYRQSLGQGLEFLIYFQGNSAPDKSGLPSDRFSAERTGGSVSTLTIQRTQQEDSAVYLCASTKDRGGEQYFGPGTRLTVT.

As DNA, the CDR3 is TGTGCCAGCAGCGGTCTGATGAACACTGAAGCTTTCTTT. Its protein is CASSGLMNTEAFF. V gene TRBV2 combines with J gene TRBJ1-1; the D is unclear. Trimming stripped 6 bases from V and 0 bases from J, with 8 bases between. The CDR3 has 13 amino acids. Looked up from germline, CDR1 is SNHLY and CDR2 is FYNNEI.

This chain joins TRBV5-4 and TRBJ2-3; TRBD2 matches at 8 bases. Germline values: CDR1 SGHNT, CDR2 YYREEE (reference sequence). CDR3 size: 16 residues. J was trimmed by 5 bases and V by 0 bases; bases with no gene match: 8. CDR3 DNA: TGTGCCAGCAGCTTGGCCAGGGCGGGAGGCAGAGATACGCAGTATTTT. Protein sequence: CASSLARAGGRDTQYF.

CDR3 in amino acids: CASSRAGYTDTQYF. The CDR3 bases are TGTGCCAGTAGTAGGGCAGGGTACACAGATACGCAGTATTTT. The chain links TRBV19 to TRBJ2-3; TRBD1 might be the D (5 bases). From germline, CDR1 is LNHDA and CDR2 SQIVND (reference sequence). CDR3 length: 14 residues. The V and J ends lost 4 bases and 2 bases respectively, with 10 bases between them.

The V gene is TRBV19, the J gene TRBJ1-2, with D maybe TRBD1 (5 bases). The V end was cut by 8 bases, the J end by 8 bases, with 18 bases between. The CDR3 spans 13 residues. Germline-derived CDR1 and CDR2 are LNHDA and SQIVND (reference sequence). The CDR3 spells CASFRGASGGYTF. CDR3 in DNA: TGTGCCAGTTTCCGCGGGGCCTCGGGCGGCTACACCTTC. Complete variable domain (other parts from reference TRBV19 and TRBJ1-2): DGGITQSPKYLFRKEGQNVTLSCEQNLNHDAMYWYRQDPGQGLRLIYYSQIVNDFQKGDIAEGYSVSREKKESFPLTVTSAQKNPTAFYLCASFRGASGGYTFGSGTRLTVV.

This chain uses TRBV4-1 with TRBJ1-3, with 8 positions matching TRBD1. Germline V lookup: CDR1 MGHRA, CDR2 YSYEKL. The CDR3 runs 19 residues. V trimming: 5 bases; J trimming: 0 bases; junction bases outside the gene matches: 15. The DNA of the CDR3 is TGCGCCAGCAGCGCAACGCTACCATTACAGGGGGGCTCTGGAAACACCATATATTTT. Amino acids: CASSATLPLQGGSGNTIYF.

The CDR3 sequence: CASSNPGQPPYEQYF. The DNA for the CDR3 is TGTGCCAGCAGTAACCCGGGACAGCCACCCTACGAGCAGTACTTC. The chain combines TRBV6-5 with TRBJ2-7, with 7 bases identical to TRBD1. The junction had 9 bases not matched to a gene; V was cut back by 5 bases and J by 2 bases. This CDR3 is built from 15 residues. Germline CDR1 is MNHEY and CDR2 is SVGAGI.

The chain is built from TRBV28 and TRBJ2-5; 8 nucleotides match TRBD2. Germline trimming cut 1 base from V and 2 bases from J; bases unmatched to any gene: 3. The CDR3 is 15 amino acids. In germline, CDR1 is MDHEN, CDR2 SYDVKM. Written as DNA, the CDR3 is TGTGCCAGCAGTTTATTGGGGACTAGTCAAGAGACCCAGTACTTC. It yields the protein CASSLLGTSQETQYF.

The chain uses TRBV25-1 and TRBJ1-2; the match to TRBD1 covers 7 bases. The germline gives CDR1 MGHDK, CDR2 SYGVNS. The CDR3 extends over 14 amino acids. V shed 5 bases and J 5 bases; nucleotides not matched to a gene: 8. In DNA, the CDR3 is TGTGCCAGCAGTAGACAGGGTTTTGGGTATGGCTACACCTTC. It specifies CASSRQGFGYGYTF.

The chain combines TRBV6-5 with TRBJ1-1; D ambiguous. Germline lookup yields CDR1 MNHEY and CDR2 SVGAGI. Trimming took off 4 bases at V and 6 bases at J, with 15 bases between the two ends. CDR3 size: 14 residues. CDR3 coding DNA: TGTGCCAGCAGTTTCCGGGGTGGGAGCCCTGAAGCTTTCTTT. It yields the protein CASSFRGGSPEAFF.

This clone was detected once. The V gene is TRBV6-1, the J gene TRBJ2-2; D is possibly TRBD2 (5 bases). Trimming shortened V by 6 bases and J by 5 bases, and 13 bases separated the two germline ends. The length of the CDR3 is 14 residues. Per germline, CDR1 MNHNS and CDR2 SASEGT. The CDR3 is CASRSGFGTGELFF. The DNA of the CDR3 is TGTGCCAGCAGGTCGGGATTTGGAACCGGGGAGCTGTTTTTT.

The genes are TRBV30 and TRBJ1-2; D may be TRBD1 (6 bases). The CDR3 covers 11 residues. Trimming took off 4 bases at V and 7 bases at J, with 10 bases between the two ends. Per germline, CDR1 GTSNPN and CDR2 SVGIG (reference sequence). This chain's CDR3 is CAWKGGVGYTF. The DNA of the CDR3 is TGTGCCTGGAAAGGGGGAGTTGGCTACACCTTC.

This chain links TRBV10-2 with TRBJ2-7; TRBD1 aligns across 9 bases. Germline CDR1 reads WSHSY; CDR2 reads SAAADI. V shed 4 bases, J shed 3 bases, and the junction held 13 bases outside the gene matches. The CDR3 has 17 residues. The CDR3 DNA sequence: TGCGCCAGCAGTGGGGCCCCCTTGGGACAGGGATACTACGAGCAGTACTTC. This gives the protein CASSGAPLGQGYYEQYF.

CDR3 nucleotide sequence: TGCGCCAGCAGTGACTACGAGCAGTACTTC. As protein: CASSDYEQYF. This rearrangement joins TRBV10-2 to TRBJ2-7; no clear D. The CDR3 runs to 10 residues. The V end lost 3 bases, the J end lost 3 bases, and 0 bases lay between the germline ends. Germline CDR1 is WSHSY and CDR2 is SAAADI.

The rearrangement links TRBV6-1 to TRBJ1-4; 7 bases are a match to TRBD1. With 5 bases clipped from V and 7 bases from J, the junction kept 7 bases outside the gene matches. In germline, CDR1 is MNHNS, CDR2 SASEGT. This CDR3 has 14 residues. CDR3 in amino acids: CASSSGTAGEKLFF. The CDR3 coding sequence is TGTGCCAGCAGTTCCGGGACAGCGGGTGAAAAACTGTTTTTT.

V gene TRBV27 combines with J gene TRBJ1-1, with TRBD1 as a possible D gene (5 bases). The germline V gene encodes CDR1 MNHEY and CDR2 SMNVEV (reference sequence). The CDR3 is 13 amino acids. The V end was cut by 1 base, the J end by 5 bases, with 8 bases between. CDR3 protein: CASSLFKGTEAFF. The CDR3, as DNA: TGTGCCAGCAGTTTATTCAAGGGGACTGAAGCTTTCTTT.

This chain uses TRBV9 with TRBJ2-3; D unclear. Between the trimmed V and J ends, which lost 1 base and 1 base, there was a span of 13 bases. The CDR3 is 16 amino acids. The germline V gene encodes CDR1 SGDLS and CDR2 YYNGEE. For the CDR3, the DNA is TGTGCCAGCAGCGTACTTAGCACTTCCGGCACAGATACGCAGTATTTT. This encodes CASSVLSTSGTDTQYF. The full variable domain, with the rest looked up from reference TRBV9 and TRBJ2-3, is DSGVTQTPKHLITATGQRVTLRCSPRSGDLSVYWYQQSLDQGLQFLIQYYNGEERAKGNILERFSAQQFPDLHSELNLSSLELGDSALYFCASSVLSTSGTDTQYFGPGTRLTVL.

This rearrangement joins TRBV9 to TRBJ2-5; D is undetermined. This CDR3 comprises 12 residues. Trimming left V 0 bases short and J 0 bases short, with 0 bases between. Per germline, CDR1 SGDLS and CDR2 YYNGEE. The CDR3 region is CASSVDQETQYF. The CDR3 DNA reads as TGTGCCAGCAGCGTAGACCAAGAGACCCAGTACTTC.

The rearrangement joins TRBV7-2 to TRBJ2-7; TRBD1 or TRBD2 may be the D gene (5 bases each). Trimming cost V 3 bases and J 5 bases, with 14 bases left between them. This CDR3 has 14 residues. CDR1 SGHTA and CDR2 FQGNSA come from the germline V gene. CDR3 nucleotides: TGTGCCAGCAGCTTCCTGTGGGGGTTGGACGAGCAGTACTTC. This encodes CASSFLWGLDEQYF.

J is TRBJ1-2 and V is TRBV6-5; 10 nucleotides align to TRBD1. The CDR3 is made up of 15 amino acids. Unmatched junction bases numbered 5, after V lost 6 bases and J lost 1 base. CDR1 and CDR2 (germline): MNHEY, SVGAGI. The CDR3 loop reads CASSQGQGHNYGYTF. CDR3 nucleotides: TGTGCCAGCAGCCAGGGACAGGGGCATAACTATGGCTACACCTTC.

The V call is TRBV6-5, the J call TRBJ2-7; 8 bases line up with TRBD1. This CDR3 comprises 15 residues. Germline V gene sequence: CDR1 MNHEY, CDR2 SVGAGI. The ends lost 3 bases at V and 1 base at J; junction bases unmatched: 5. The CDR3 DNA reads TGTGCCAGCAGTTATGTACAGGGGGTATCCTACGAGCAGTACTTC. Its protein is CASSYVQGVSYEQYF.

The chain combines TRBV7-9 with TRBJ2-1; the D gene is possibly TRBD2 (6 bases). Trimming removed 6 bases from V and 8 bases from J, with 20 bases in between. The CDR3 has 15 residues. In germline, CDR1 is SEHNR, CDR2 FQNEAQ (reference sequence). In DNA form, the CDR3 reads TGTGCCAGCAGTAGGACGGTTGGGAGCGGGTATGAGCAGTTCTTC. Its protein is CASSRTVGSGYEQFF.

This clone appeared a single time. One end of the junction varies from germline; a read error may be responsible. This chain joins TRBV7-7 and TRBJ2-1; 16 nucleotides agree with TRBD2. Germline CDR1 SSHAT, CDR2 FNYEAQ (reference sequence). This CDR3 is built from 21 residues. CDR3: CASSPGTSGRAWGRSYNEQFF. The CDR3 DNA is TGTGCTAGCAGCCCAGGGACTAGCGGGAGGGCCTGGGGTCGCTCCTACAATGAGCAGTTCTTC.

V gene TRBV7-6 combines with J gene TRBJ2-3; 10 nucleotides align to TRBD2. Trimming removed 6 bases from V and 0 bases from J; junction bases left unmatched: 6. Germline V lookup: CDR1 SGHVS, CDR2 FNYEAQ. The CDR3 runs to 16 residues. The CDR3 region has the DNA TGTGCCAGCAGGCCCGGACTAGCGGATAGCACAGATACGCAGTATTTT. Its protein is CASRPGLADSTDTQYF. Based on the CDR3 plus reference TRBV7-6 and TRBJ2-3, the full variable domain is GAGVSQSPRYKVTKRGQDVALRCDPISGHVSLYWYRQALGQGPEFLTYFNYEAQQDKSGLPNDRFSAERPEGSISTLTIQRTEQRDSAMYRCASRPGLADSTDTQYFGPGTRLTVL.

The chain employs TRBV4-2 and TRBJ2-5, with a possible D match to TRBD1 (5 bases). Germline V gene lookup returns CDR1 LGHNA and CDR2 YNFKEQ. The germline V and J ends were trimmed by 6 bases and 0 bases, with 8 bases remaining between them. The CDR3 is 13 residues long. The CDR3 reads CASRQTDQETQYF. The DNA of the CDR3 is TGTGCCAGCAGACAGACAGACCAAGAGACCCAGTACTTC.

The chain is built from TRBV7-9 and TRBJ2-3; D possibly corresponds to TRBD1 (6 bases). Germline assignment: CDR1 SEHNR and CDR2 FQNEAQ (reference sequence). V shed 3 bases and J shed 11 bases, with 12 bases lying between them. The CDR3 runs 12 residues. CDR3 DNA sequence: TGTGCCAGCAGCTTTACCCTAGGGGGGCAGTATTTT. Protein: CASSFTLGGQYF.